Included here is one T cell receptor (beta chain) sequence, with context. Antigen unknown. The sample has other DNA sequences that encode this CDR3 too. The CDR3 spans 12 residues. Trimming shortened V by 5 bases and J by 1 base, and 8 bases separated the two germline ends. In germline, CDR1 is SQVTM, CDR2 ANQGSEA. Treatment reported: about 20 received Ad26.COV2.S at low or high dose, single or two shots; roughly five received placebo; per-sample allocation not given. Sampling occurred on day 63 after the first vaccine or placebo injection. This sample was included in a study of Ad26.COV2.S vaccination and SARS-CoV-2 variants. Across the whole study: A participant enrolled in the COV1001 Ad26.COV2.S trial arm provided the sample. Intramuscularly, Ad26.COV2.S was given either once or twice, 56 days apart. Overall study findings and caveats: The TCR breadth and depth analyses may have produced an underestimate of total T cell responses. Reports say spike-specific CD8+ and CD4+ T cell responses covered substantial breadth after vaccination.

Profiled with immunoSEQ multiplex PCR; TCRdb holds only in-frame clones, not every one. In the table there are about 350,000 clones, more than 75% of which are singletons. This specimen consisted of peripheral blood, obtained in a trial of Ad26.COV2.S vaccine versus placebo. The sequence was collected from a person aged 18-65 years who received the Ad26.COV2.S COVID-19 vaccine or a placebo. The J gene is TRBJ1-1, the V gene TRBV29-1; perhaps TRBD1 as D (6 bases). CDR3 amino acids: CSVSRGNTEAFF. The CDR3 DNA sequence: TGCAGCGTTAGCAGGGGGAACACTGAAGCTTTCTTT. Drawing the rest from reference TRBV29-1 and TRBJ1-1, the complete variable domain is SAVISQKPSRDICQRGTSLTIQCQVDSQVTMMFWYRQQPGQSLTLIATANQGSEATYESGFVIDKFPISRPNLTFSTLTVSNMSPEDSSIYLCSVSRGNTEAFFGQGTRLTVV.